The clone carrying this TCR beta chain was observed a single time. This CDR3 contains 15 residues. The trim removed 5 bases at V and 6 bases at J, leaving 7 bases unmatched. Germline CDR1 SGHTA, CDR2 FQGNSA. The record originates from a study of radiotherapy plus CTLA-4 blockade in lung cancer. The data were produced by immunoSEQ multiplex PCR, yet TCRdb's version contains in-frame clones alone and is incomplete. The table has roughly 68,000 clones, approximately 78% seen once. Sequenced here: peripheral blood, sampled from a patient treated with radiotherapy plus ipilimumab. The chain links TRBV7-2 to TRBJ2-2; 9 nucleotides match TRBD2. The TCR sequence derives from a human donor with non-small cell lung cancer who had a complete response to radiotherapy plus ipilimumab. The CDR3 DNA sequence: TGTGCCAGCAGCCCTCGACTAGCGGATGCCGGGGAGCTGTTTTTT. This gives the protein CASSPRLADAGELFF.